The 32 T cell receptor beta chains below all came from one sample that was sequenced in a study of regulatory T cells in long-lasting Graves disease. The time point is: newly diagnosed GD, antithyroid drugs for less than 3 months. PBMC RNA was the source of the TCR library. TCR beta libraries were built with iRepertoire HTBI primers and Arm-PCR of CDR3 regions. TCRdb recomputed calls from the multiplex PCR reads with MiXCR, one row per CDR3 protein. The data contain approximately 300,000 distinct CDR3 sequences, 15% to 20% of them singletons. Sequenced here: peripheral blood mononuclear cells (PBMCs), sampled at new diagnosis, from a patient treated with antithyroid drugs. These receptor sequences come from a female donor with Graves disease.

A single count supports this clonotype. The gene calls are TRBV7-9 and TRBJ1-2; 8 bases match TRBD1. The J segment lost 4 bases and the V segment lost 5 bases, leaving 9 bases of the junction unmatched. The CDR3 contains 15 residues. Germline CDR1 and CDR2: SEHNR and FQNEAQ (reference sequence). This chain's CDR3 is CASSGTTGEVYGYTF. The CDR3 bases are TGTGCCAGCAGCGGGACGACAGGGGAGGTCTATGGCTACACCTTC.

This clonotype appeared many times. The chain has TRBV7-9 and TRBJ2-1; no reliable D call. CDR1 and CDR2 (germline): SEHNR, FQNEAQ (reference sequence). This CDR3 spans 15 amino acids. Trimming cost V 5 bases and J 7 bases, with 18 bases left between them. CDR3 in amino acids: CASSASGPPGNEQFF. DNA for the CDR3: TGTGCCAGCAGCGCCAGTGGGCCTCCCGGGAATGAGCAGTTCTTC.

On this clonotype: A single base separates this from a much larger clone, so it may be a read error. The V gene is TRBV12-3 or TRBV12-4, the J gene TRBJ1-5, with 10 bases lining up with TRBD1. This CDR3 has 22 residues. The CDR3 spells CAGSGEGGWGQGPRRGNQPQHF. Here the CDR3 DNA reads TGTGCCGGCAGCGGAGAGGGTGGATGGGGACAGGGGCCACGAAGGGGCAATCAGCCCCAGCATTTT.

This clonotype showed up many times. This chain links TRBV11-2 with TRBJ2-7; TRBD2 is a possible D gene (6 bases). This CDR3 has 16 amino acids. Trimming shortened V by 4 bases and J by 5 bases, and 21 bases separated the two germline ends. Per the germline V gene, CDR1 is SGHAT and CDR2 is FQNNGV. The CDR3 sequence is CASSSRPGLGFHEQYF. The CDR3 DNA sequence: TGTGCCAGCAGCTCTAGACCGGGACTGGGCTTTCACGAGCAGTACTTC.

This sequence joins TRBV11-2 and TRBJ2-1; TRBD2 matches 7 bases. V lost 3 bases to trimming and J lost 4 bases; unmatched junction nucleotides: 9. Per the germline V gene, CDR1 is SGHAT and CDR2 is FQNNGV. The CDR3 is 16 amino acids. The CDR3 DNA sequence: TGTGCCAGCAGCTTTGGGTGGAATAGCGGGTACAATGAGCAGTTCTTC. It translates to CASSFGWNSGYNEQFF.

Regarding this clonotype: A much larger clone differs by one base, so this may be a read error. This chain joins TRBV18 and TRBJ2-1, with D perhaps TRBD2 (5 bases). CDR3 length: 17 amino acids. Per the germline V gene, CDR1 is KGHSH and CDR2 is LQKENI. CDR3 sequence reads: CASSSASGPSSYDEQFF. CDR3 coding DNA: TGTGCCAGCTCAAGCGCCAGCGGTCCAAGCTCCTACGATGAGCAGTTCTTC.

On this clonotype: A much larger clone lies a single base off, so this may be a read error. The conserved closing phenylalanine or tryptophan is absent in this CDR3, likely reflecting a read error. The chain is built from TRBV3-1 and TRBJ2-3; the D call may be TRBD1 or TRBD2 (5 bases each). Germline V gene lookup returns CDR1 LGHDT and CDR2 YNNKEL (reference sequence). The CDR3 covers 17 residues. The V end lost 1 base, the J end lost 0 bases, and 14 bases lay between the germline ends. The DNA for the CDR3 is TGTGCCAGCAGCCAAGGAAGCGGACACCCTAGCACAGATACGCAGTATTCT. It translates to CASSQGSGHPSTDTQYS.

This clonotype was found once. The chain recombines TRBV5-4 with TRBJ2-1; a possible D gene is TRBD2 (5 bases). V was pared by 4 bases and J by 5 bases, with 16 bases between. Germline CDR1 SGHNT, CDR2 YYREEE (reference sequence). CDR3 length equals 15 residues. The CDR3 DNA reads as TGTGCCAGCAGCCGGAGCGGACTCCAAAACAATGAGCAGTTCTTC. Amino acid sequence: CASSRSGLQNNEQFF.

Worth noting for this clonotype: The junction shows a germline mismatch at one end, possibly a read error. This chain links TRBV10-2 with TRBJ2-1; the D is unclear. The CDR3 covers 15 residues. The germline gives CDR1 WSHSY, CDR2 SAAADI. CDR3 in DNA: TGTGCCAGCAGTGAAAAACCGGCTTCCTACAATGAGCAGTTCTTC. Protein: CASSEKPASYNEQFF.

The V call is TRBV7-2, the J call TRBJ2-5; TRBD2 matches 8 bases. In germline, CDR1 is SGHTA, CDR2 FQGNSA. The CDR3 runs 12 residues. With 7 bases clipped from V and 7 bases from J, the junction kept 5 bases outside the gene matches. The CDR3 loop reads CASKTLAGTQYF. The DNA of the CDR3 is TGTGCCAGCAAGACCCTAGCGGGGACCCAGTACTTC.

Details on this clonotype: A read error may be the cause here, since a much bigger clone is one base away. V usage is TRBV7-2 and J usage is TRBJ2-2; no reliable D call. Looked up from germline, CDR1 is SGHTA and CDR2 is FQGNSA. The CDR3 has 13 amino acids. CDR3 sequence: CVSSPHGIGELFF. The CDR3 nucleotides are TGTGTCAGCAGCCCCCACGGTATCGGGGAGCTGTTTTTT.

Many counts were recorded for this clonotype. The chain carries TRBV27 and TRBJ2-5; 11 nucleotides align to TRBD2. Germline trimming cut 4 bases from V and 5 bases from J; bases unmatched to any gene: 9. The CDR3 consists of 16 residues. Germline CDR1 reads MNHEY; CDR2 reads SMNVEV (reference sequence). The CDR3 bases are TGTGCCAGCAGTTGGGTAGCGGGAGGGCCCGGGGAGACCCAGTACTTC. Translating it yields CASSWVAGGPGETQYF.

The V gene is TRBV5-1, the J gene TRBJ1-6; 8 nucleotides agree with TRBD1. Germline values: CDR1 SGHRS, CDR2 YFSETQ. The V and J ends lost 0 bases and 0 bases, in that order; junction bases with no gene match: 5. The CDR3 is made up of 18 amino acids. The CDR3 DNA is TGCGCCAGCAGCTTGGCAGGGGGCGGCTTCTCCTATAATTCACCCCTCCACTTT. Protein sequence: CASSLAGGGFSYNSPLHF.

This clonotype was seen ten or more times. The V gene is TRBV2, the J gene TRBJ1-5, with 8 bases fitting TRBD1. Germline CDR1 and CDR2: SNHLY and FYNNEI. After removal of 8 bases from V and 6 bases from J, the junction contained 12 bases not matched to a gene. The CDR3 is made up of 15 amino acids. CDR3 nucleotide sequence: TGTGCCAGCCATCCCGGGACAGGCCCGGCTCAGCCCCAGCATTTT. As protein: CASHPGTGPAQPQHF.

In this sample, this clonotype turned up many times. The V call is TRBV11-2, the J call TRBJ2-3; no clear D gene. Germline CDR1 and CDR2: SGHAT and FQNNGV. V dropped 1 base and J dropped 7 bases, with 9 bases sitting between them. CDR3 size: 13 residues. The CDR3, as DNA: TGTGCCAGCAGCTTAGTTGTCGGCTATACGCAGTATTTT. As protein: CASSLVVGYTQYF.

This clonotype was picked up many times. The rearrangement uses TRBV3-1 and TRBJ2-1; 11 nucleotides match TRBD2. The V gene end was trimmed by 4 bases and the J gene end by 7 bases; junction bases not matched to a gene: 12. This CDR3 has 17 amino acids. CDR1 is LGHDT, CDR2 YNNKEL, per germline (reference sequence). The CDR3 is CASSPPTGLAARNEQFF. CDR3 nucleotides: TGTGCCAGCAGCCCCCCAACGGGACTAGCGGCCCGAAATGAGCAGTTCTTC.

The J gene is TRBJ2-7, the V gene TRBV4-3; D tentatively reads TRBD1 or TRBD2 (5 bases each). In germline, CDR1 is LGHNA, CDR2 YSLEER. Trimming stripped 4 bases from V and 2 bases from J, with 18 bases between. The CDR3 consists of 16 residues. CDR3 sequence (DNA): TGCGCCAGCAGCCGGGTTGGGACGTATGGTACCTACGAGCAGTACTTC. As protein: CASSRVGTYGTYEQYF.

This chain joins TRBV6-9 and TRBJ2-7; 7 bases are a match to TRBD2. Trimming cost V 0 bases and J 3 bases; bases outside gene matches: 5. There are 15 residues in the CDR3. Germline V gene data show CDR1 as MNHGY and CDR2 as SVAAGI. The CDR3 DNA reads TGTGCCAGCAGTTATTCTAGCGGGCTCAACTACGAGCAGTACTTC. This codes for CASSYSSGLNYEQYF.

In its sample, this clonotype was seen many times. The V call is TRBV29-1, the J call TRBJ2-6; 8 bases agree with TRBD1. The CDR3 totals 14 residues. Germline V gene lookup returns CDR1 SQVTM and CDR2 ANQGSEA. The junction had 6 bases not matched to a gene; V was cut back by 7 bases and J by 4 bases. DNA for the CDR3: TGCAGCGCAGGGACAGGACACGGGGCCAACGTCCTGACTTTC. Its translation: CSAGTGHGANVLTF.

The J gene is TRBJ1-2, the V gene TRBV6-1, with D possibly being TRBD1 (6 bases). V was trimmed by 5 bases and J by 1 base, leaving 11 bases between them. There are 14 residues in the CDR3. Germline assignment: CDR1 MNHNS and CDR2 SASEGT. The DNA of the CDR3 is TGTGCCAGCAGTCACGGGACACTTAACTATGGCTACACCTTC. This codes for CASSHGTLNYGYTF.

This clonotype was seen many times. This chain connects TRBV25-1 to TRBJ2-3, with 10 bases aligning to TRBD2. The ends lost 7 bases at V and 6 bases at J; junction bases unmatched: 4. This CDR3 contains 13 residues. In germline, CDR1 is MGHDK, CDR2 SYGVNS. DNA of the CDR3: TGTGCCAGCAAGGCTAGCGGGAGTGATACGCAGTATTTT. It translates to CASKASGSDTQYF.

This clonotype came up many times. The chain links TRBV27 to TRBJ2-7, with a weak D call TRBD1 (5 bases). The CDR3 consists of 12 residues. Trimming left V 8 bases short and J 7 bases short, with 15 bases between. CDR1 and CDR2 from the germline V gene are MNHEY and SMNVEV (reference sequence). The DNA of the CDR3 is TGTGCCAGCGGCAGGGTGGGCTTAGAGCAGTACTTC. It codes for CASGRVGLEQYF.

This clonotype was picked up a small number of times. The gene calls are TRBV20-1 and TRBJ2-3; 10 positions match TRBD2. In germline, CDR1 is DFQATT, CDR2 SNEGSKA (reference sequence). V was clipped by 3 bases and J by 6 bases; unmatched bases: 15. The CDR3 runs to 17 residues. The CDR3 region is CSASRPVLAGVFDTQYF. The CDR3 DNA is TGCAGTGCTAGCCGCCCGGTCCTAGCGGGAGTTTTTGATACGCAGTATTTT.

This clonotype was observed at least ten times. The rearrangement links TRBV27 to TRBJ2-2; the D call may be TRBD1 or TRBD2 (5 bases each). The V end lost 6 bases, the J end lost 3 bases, and 14 bases lay between the germline ends. CDR1 is MNHEY, CDR2 SMNVEV, per germline (reference sequence). CDR3 length: 15 residues. In DNA form, the CDR3 reads TGTGCCAGCAGCTGGGGGACGGACTACACCGGGGAGCTGTTTTTT. The encoded protein is CASSWGTDYTGELFF.

This clonotype has at least ten counts. The J gene is TRBJ2-3, the V gene TRBV24-1; D perhaps matches TRBD1 (5 bases). CDR1 is KGHDR, CDR2 SFDVKD, per germline. The CDR3 length is 13 residues. Trimming took 10 bases from V and 2 from J, leaving 12 bases between them. Here the CDR3 reads CATGSRATDTQYF. The CDR3 DNA reads as TGTGCCACGGGAAGCAGGGCCACAGATACGCAGTATTTT.

This clonotype was counted many times. DNA of the CDR3: TGCGCCAGCAGCTTGGCTGGACTAGCGGGACCCTATACGCAGTATTTT. Translated, it gives CASSLAGLAGPYTQYF. J is TRBJ2-3 and V is TRBV5-1; 12 bases line up with TRBD2. Germline loops: CDR1 SGHRS, CDR2 YFSETQ. The CDR3 consists of 16 residues. Trimming cost V 0 bases and J 7 bases; bases outside gene matches: 6.

The chain uses TRBV29-1 and TRBJ2-7; the D call may be TRBD1 or TRBD2 (5 bases each). The germline V gene encodes CDR1 SQVTM and CDR2 ANQGSEA. Between the trimmed V and J ends, which lost 6 bases and 3 bases, there was a span of 9 bases. This CDR3 is built from 11 residues. DNA for the CDR3: TGCAGCGTGGGGGTAGTCTACGAGCAGTACTTC. This translates into CSVGVVYEQYF.

This clonotype has ten or more counts. J is TRBJ2-7 and V is TRBV2; 7 nucleotides agree with TRBD1. CDR3 length: 15 residues. With V trimmed by 7 bases and J by 3 bases, 12 bases remained unmatched. Germline CDR1 reads SNHLY; CDR2 reads FYNNEI. CDR3 sequence: CASTVTLDRLYEQYF. The CDR3, as DNA: TGTGCCAGCACTGTCACTCTGGACAGGCTCTACGAGCAGTACTTC.

The chain has TRBV10-3 and TRBJ2-1; D ambiguous. Per germline, CDR1 ENHRY and CDR2 SYGVKD. The CDR3 has 10 amino acids. Trimming removed 7 bases at V and 5 bases at J, with 3 bases between. CDR3 nucleotide sequence: TGTGCCATCAATGACAATGAGCAGTTCTTC. Its protein is CAINDNEQFF.

This clonotype was found many times. V and J are TRBV28 and TRBJ1-1, with D tentatively TRBD1 (5 bases). The germline V and J ends were trimmed by 2 bases and 7 bases, with 8 bases remaining between them. Germline CDR1 and CDR2: MDHEN and SYDVKM. This CDR3 region has 12 residues. DNA for the CDR3: TGTGCCAGCAGTTTACGACAGATTGAAGCTTTCTTT. It specifies CASSLRQIEAFF.

As concerns this clonotype: The likely explanation is a read error, given a far larger clone one base away. The chain couples TRBV2 to TRBJ2-1, with 11 bases lining up with TRBD2. Germline CDR1 reads SNHLY; CDR2 reads FYNNEI. The CDR3 length is 15 residues. CDR3: CASRRRLAGGETQHF. The DNA for the CDR3 is TGTGCCAGCAGGAGAAGGCTAGCGGGAGGAGAGACCCAGCACTTC.

This clonotype was picked up many times. This chain connects TRBV2 to TRBJ2-2; D call uncertain. From germline, CDR1 is SNHLY and CDR2 FYNNEI. The V end lost 6 bases, the J end lost 7 bases, and 9 bases lay between the germline ends. This CDR3 is 12 amino acids long. DNA of the CDR3: TGTGCCAGCAGCCCGCTAGGCGGGGAGCTGTTTTTT. Translation: CASSPLGGELFF.